Listed here are 27 T cell receptor beta chains from one sample, sequenced in a study of blood T cell repertoires in COVID-19. The assay was immunoSEQ multiplex PCR, and TCRdb's table has in-frame clones only and misses some. Here the sample spans approximately 190,000 clones, 70% to 85% being singletons. The material sequenced was peripheral blood. Every receptor here comes from a human donor with acute or convalescent COVID-19. The donor label of this sample is uncertain.

This clone was counted a single time. The rearrangement uses TRBV25-1 and TRBJ2-7, with a weak D call TRBD2 (6 bases). Germline lookup yields CDR1 MGHDK and CDR2 SYGVNS. This CDR3 is built from 13 residues. The V and J ends lost 10 bases and 6 bases respectively, with 19 bases between them. Written as DNA, the CDR3 is TGTGCCACTTGGATCGGAGGGGTAAGCGAGCAGTACTTC. Its protein is CATWIGGVSEQYF.

The chain joins TRBV18 to TRBJ2-1; a possible D gene is TRBD2 (6 bases). CDR3 length: 13 residues. Germline V gene data show CDR1 as KGHSH and CDR2 as LQKENI. Trimming shortened V by 8 bases and J by 9 bases, and 17 bases separated the two germline ends. The CDR3 sequence is CASPPGVGREQFF. The CDR3 DNA reads as TGTGCCAGCCCCCCGGGGGTCGGGCGTGAGCAGTTCTTC.

The chain uses TRBV10-3 and TRBJ1-5; D might be TRBD1 (6 bases). Germline lookup yields CDR1 ENHRY and CDR2 SYGVKD. Trimming took 5 bases from V and 3 from J, leaving 8 bases between them. CDR3 length equals 13 residues. CDR3: CAISRTANQPQHF. The CDR3, as DNA: TGTGCCATCAGTAGGACAGCCAATCAGCCCCAGCATTTT.

The chain couples TRBV6-5 to TRBJ2-3, with D maybe TRBD1 (5 bases). The germline gives CDR1 MNHEY, CDR2 SVGAGI. CDR3 length: 13 residues. Trimming took off 5 bases at V and 4 bases at J, with 10 bases between the two ends. The CDR3 DNA reads as TGTGCCAGCAGTATAGGGGCGGCAGATACGCAGTATTTT. Its translation is CASSIGAADTQYF.

The chain couples TRBV29-1 to TRBJ1-2, with 7 bases fitting TRBD1. Germline V lookup: CDR1 SQVTM, CDR2 ANQGSEA. V gave up 3 bases and J gave up 2 bases; unmatched junction bases: 12. The CDR3 runs to 16 residues. CDR3 amino acids: CSVDGDRVPLNYGYTF. As DNA, the CDR3 is TGCAGCGTTGACGGAGACAGGGTGCCCTTGAACTATGGCTACACCTTC.

This clone has only a few counts. The genes are TRBV7-3 and TRBJ2-7; 8 bases agree with TRBD2. Germline V gene data show CDR1 as SGHTA and CDR2 as FQGTGA. The CDR3 covers 14 residues. The V and J ends lost 2 bases and 3 bases, in that order; junction bases with no gene match: 3. Here the CDR3 reads CASSLGAGDYEQYF. In DNA, the CDR3 is TGTGCCAGCAGCTTAGGAGCGGGAGACTACGAGCAGTACTTC.

The chain uses TRBV5-1 and TRBJ2-7; 7 bases agree with TRBD2. J lost 3 bases, V lost 0 bases, and 6 bases had no gene match. The CDR3 contains 15 residues. Per germline, CDR1 SGHRS and CDR2 YFSETQ. The CDR3 region has the DNA TGCGCCAGCAGCTTGGCGGCGGGAGCGATCTACGAGCAGTACTTC. It translates to CASSLAAGAIYEQYF.

The chain combines TRBV9 with TRBJ2-7; 11 bases are a match to TRBD2. With V trimmed by 3 bases and J by 3 bases, 5 bases remained unmatched. Per the germline V gene, CDR1 is SGDLS and CDR2 is YYNGEE. The CDR3 sequence is 15 residues long. In DNA form, the CDR3 reads TGTGCCAGCAGCGCTTCACTAGCGGGGGACTACGAGCAGTACTTC. It codes for CASSASLAGDYEQYF.

The chain combines TRBV6-5 with TRBJ2-2; a possible D gene is TRBD1 (6 bases). The ends were cut back, 2 bases at V and 4 bases at J, with 8 bases in the middle. This CDR3 has 14 residues. Germline assignment: CDR1 MNHEY and CDR2 SVGAGI. Here the CDR3 reads CASSYGGLTGELFF. Here the CDR3 DNA reads TGTGCCAGCAGTTACGGGGGCCTCACCGGGGAGCTGTTTTTT.

The chain uses TRBV28 and TRBJ2-7; tentatively, D is TRBD2 (5 bases). The CDR3 runs 13 residues. Germline V gene data show CDR1 as MDHEN and CDR2 as SYDVKM. V gave up 7 bases and J gave up 6 bases, with 16 bases separating them. CDR3 sequence (DNA): TGTGCCAGCACGGGGTCATGGAGGAGCGAGCAGTACTTC. Translated, it gives CASTGSWRSEQYF. The variable domain in full, with the rest retrieved from reference TRBV28 and TRBJ2-7, is DVKVTQSSRYLVKRTGEKVFLECVQDMDHENMFWYRQDPGLGLRLIYFSYDVKMKEKGDIPEGYSVSREKKERFSLILESASTNQTSMYLCASTGSWRSEQYFGPGTRLTVT.

The rearrangement joins TRBV27 to TRBJ2-2, with 8 bases lining up with TRBD1. Germline V lookup: CDR1 MNHEY, CDR2 SMNVEV (reference sequence). The CDR3 sequence is 16 residues long. V shed 4 bases and J 0 bases; nucleotides not matched to a gene: 4. Here the CDR3 reads CASSSSRGPNTGELFF. The CDR3 DNA is TGTGCCAGCAGTTCCTCCAGGGGGCCGAACACCGGGGAGCTGTTTTTT.

This clone turned up a few times. The gene calls are TRBV10-3 and TRBJ2-5, with 8 bases aligning to TRBD1. The CDR3 runs 14 residues. The germline CDR1 and CDR2 sequences are ENHRY and SYGVKD. Germline trimming cut 5 bases from V and 3 bases from J; bases unmatched to any gene: 5. The chain's CDR3 is CAISNGQGEETQYF. In DNA form, the CDR3 reads TGTGCCATCAGTAATGGACAGGGTGAAGAGACCCAGTACTTC.

The V and J genes are TRBV18 and TRBJ1-2; TRBD1 might be the D (5 bases). V lost 2 bases to trimming and J lost 8 bases, with 15 bases between them. There are 14 residues in the CDR3. Germline V lookup: CDR1 KGHSH, CDR2 LQKENI. The CDR3 spells CASSPSGRQGGYTF. The CDR3, as DNA: TGTGCCAGCTCACCATCGGGCCGGCAGGGCGGCTACACCTTC. Using reference TRBV18 and TRBJ1-2 for the parts outside the CDR3, the full variable domain is NAGVMQNPRHLVRRRGQEARLRCSPMKGHSHVYWYRQLPEEGLKFMVYLQKENIIDESGMPKERFSAEFPKEGPSILRIQQVVRGDSAAYFCASSPSGRQGGYTFGSGTRLTVV.

The chain combines TRBV5-1 with TRBJ2-7; D possibly corresponds to TRBD2 (6 bases). The CDR3 contains 14 residues. Per the germline V gene, CDR1 is SGHRS and CDR2 is YFSETQ. The V and J ends lost 4 bases and 7 bases respectively, with 18 bases between them. The CDR3 nucleotides read TGCGCCAGCAGCCGTTCACTAGCCTCGGAAGAGCAGTACTTC. This translates into CASSRSLASEEQYF. The variable domain in full, with the rest retrieved from reference TRBV5-1 and TRBJ2-7, is KAGVTQTPRYLIKTRGQQVTLSCSPISGHRSVSWYQQTPGQGLQFLFEYFSETQRNKGNFPGRFSGRQFSNSRSEMNVSTLELGDSALYLCASSRSLASEEQYFGPGTRLTVT.

This chain links TRBV19 with TRBJ2-3; 7 bases fit TRBD1. The junction had 4 bases not matched to a gene; V was cut back by 4 bases and J by 3 bases. The CDR3 covers 14 residues. CDR1 is LNHDA and CDR2 is SQIVND in the germline V gene (reference sequence). CDR3 region: CASSTGTVTDTQYF. CDR3 sequence (DNA): TGTGCCAGTAGTACCGGGACAGTAACAGATACGCAGTATTTT.

The rearrangement joins TRBV5-8 to TRBJ2-1, with 7 nucleotides matching TRBD2. In germline, CDR1 is SGHTS, CDR2 YDEGEE. The CDR3 sequence is 17 residues long. The trim removed 2 bases at V and 7 bases at J, leaving 15 bases unmatched. The CDR3 coding sequence is TGTGCCAGCAGCTTAGTCTCTTTCGGGAGGAAGGGAAATGAGCAGTTCTTC. This encodes CASSLVSFGRKGNEQFF.

The V gene is TRBV9, the J gene TRBJ2-1; 15 nucleotides align to TRBD2. CDR3 length equals 15 residues. Germline-derived CDR1 and CDR2 are SGDLS and YYNGEE. Losses at the gene ends were 1 base for V and 10 bases for J; bases not matched to a gene: 3. The CDR3: CASSVLGLAGGEQFF. The CDR3 DNA is TGTGCCAGCAGCGTATTAGGACTAGCGGGAGGGGAGCAGTTCTTC.

The chain combines TRBV5-4 with TRBJ1-1; D might be TRBD1 (5 bases). Germline V gene sequence: CDR1 SGHNT, CDR2 YYREEE (reference sequence). Trimming cost V 5 bases and J 4 bases, with 15 bases left between them. CDR3 length: 14 amino acids. CDR3 amino acids: CASRPVAGGTEAFF. CDR3 bases: TGTGCCAGCAGACCGGTAGCGGGGGGCACTGAAGCTTTCTTT.

The chain couples TRBV20-1 to TRBJ2-1; 8 bases are a match to TRBD2. V shed 3 bases and J 2 bases; nucleotides not matched to a gene: 15. Germline CDR1 reads DFQATT; CDR2 reads SNEGSKA (reference sequence). The CDR3 has 18 residues. CDR3: CSASLFSGGRPPYNEQFF. CDR3 coding DNA: TGCAGTGCTAGTTTATTCTCGGGCGGGAGGCCCCCCTACAATGAGCAGTTCTTC.

The chain carries TRBV2 and TRBJ2-7; D is possibly TRBD1 (6 bases). Per the germline V gene, CDR1 is SNHLY and CDR2 is FYNNEI. The CDR3 sequence is 14 residues long. V was trimmed by 3 bases and J by 3 bases, leaving 12 bases between them. CDR3 in amino acids: CASSESTGVYEQYF. In DNA form, the CDR3 reads TGTGCCAGCAGTGAGTCGACAGGCGTCTACGAGCAGTACTTC.

The chain recombines TRBV9 with TRBJ1-5, with a weak D call TRBD1 (6 bases). The V gene lost 0 bases and the J gene lost 4 bases, with 14 bases spanning the gap. The CDR3 loop spans 16 amino acids. Germline CDR1 is SGDLS and CDR2 is YYNGEE. The CDR3 region has the DNA TGTGCCAGCAGCGTAGATGGTTCAGGGGTAAATCAGCCCCAGCATTTT. This gives the protein CASSVDGSGVNQPQHF.

The chain links TRBV4-1 to TRBJ2-1; 12 positions match TRBD2. CDR3 length: 16 amino acids. V lost 4 bases and J lost 4; bases outside the gene matches: 5. Germline-derived CDR1 and CDR2 are MGHRA and YSYEKL. The CDR3 coding sequence is TGCGCCAGCAGCCCCGGACTAGCGGGACCTTACAATGAGCAGTTCTTC. This encodes CASSPGLAGPYNEQFF.

V gene TRBV6-5 combines with J gene TRBJ1-2, with D maybe TRBD1 (6 bases). Germline loops: CDR1 MNHEY, CDR2 SVGAGI. V was cut by 8 bases and J by 3 bases, with 13 bases left in between. The CDR3 contains 13 residues. CDR3 sequence: CASRDTNDYGYTF. The CDR3 DNA reads as TGTGCCAGCCGGGACACAAATGACTATGGCTACACCTTC.

The rearrangement links TRBV3-1 (or the pseudogene TRBV3-2) to TRBJ2-5; the match to TRBD2 covers 14 bases. Germline loops: CDR1 LGHDT, CDR2 YNNKEL (reference sequence). J was trimmed by 4 bases and V by 3 bases; bases with no gene match: 10. The CDR3 has 18 amino acids. CDR3 coding DNA: TGTGCCAGCAGCCAGGGGACTAGCGGGAGTGCGTGGTTAGAGACCCAGTACTTC. Translation: CASSQGTSGSAWLETQYF.

The chain joins TRBV3-1 (or the pseudogene TRBV3-2) to TRBJ2-3, with D uncertain. V shed 5 bases and J shed 4 bases, with 16 bases lying between them. This CDR3 is built from 15 residues. Germline loops: CDR1 LGHDT, CDR2 YNNKEL (reference sequence). CDR3 nucleotide sequence: TGTGCCAGCAGCTCGACTCGGCGTAAGGCAGATACGCAGTATTTT. Translating gives CASSSTRRKADTQYF.

This clone was observed a few times. This sequence joins TRBV19 and TRBJ2-1; 12 bases are shared with TRBD2. Trimming cost V 6 bases and J 4 bases; bases outside gene matches: 4. The CDR3 totals 15 residues. CDR1 is LNHDA, CDR2 SQIVND, per germline (reference sequence). In DNA form, the CDR3 reads TGTGCCAGTAGCGCCCTAGCGGGGGGGTACAATGAGCAGTTCTTC. This gives the protein CASSALAGGYNEQFF.

The chain uses TRBV30 and TRBJ1-5; 10 bases line up with TRBD1. Germline assignment: CDR1 GTSNPN and CDR2 SVGIG (reference sequence). The CDR3 has 13 amino acids. Trimming cost V 5 bases and J 6 bases; bases outside gene matches: 4. The DNA of the CDR3 is TGTGCCTGGGGGACAGGGGTCGGTCAGCCCCAGCATTTT. Translating it yields CAWGTGVGQPQHF.